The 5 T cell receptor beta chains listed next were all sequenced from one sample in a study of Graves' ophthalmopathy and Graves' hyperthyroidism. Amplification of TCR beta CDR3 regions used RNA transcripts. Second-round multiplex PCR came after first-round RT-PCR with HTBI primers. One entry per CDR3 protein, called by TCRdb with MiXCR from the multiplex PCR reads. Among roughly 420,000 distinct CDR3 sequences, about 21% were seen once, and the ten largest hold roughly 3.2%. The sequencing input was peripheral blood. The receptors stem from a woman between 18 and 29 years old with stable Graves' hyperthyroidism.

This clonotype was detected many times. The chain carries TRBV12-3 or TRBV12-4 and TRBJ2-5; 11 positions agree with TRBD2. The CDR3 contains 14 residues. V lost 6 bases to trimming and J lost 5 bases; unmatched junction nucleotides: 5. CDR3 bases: TGTGCCAGCAGGCAACTAGCGGGAGAGGAGACCCAGTACTTC. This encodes CASRQLAGEETQYF.

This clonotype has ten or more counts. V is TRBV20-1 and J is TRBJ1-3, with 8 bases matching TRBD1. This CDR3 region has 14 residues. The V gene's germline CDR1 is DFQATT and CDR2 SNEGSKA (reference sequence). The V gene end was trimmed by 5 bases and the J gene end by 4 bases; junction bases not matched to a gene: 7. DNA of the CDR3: TGCAGTGCTCCTAAGACAGGGGAGGGAAACACCATATATTTT. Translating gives CSAPKTGEGNTIYF.

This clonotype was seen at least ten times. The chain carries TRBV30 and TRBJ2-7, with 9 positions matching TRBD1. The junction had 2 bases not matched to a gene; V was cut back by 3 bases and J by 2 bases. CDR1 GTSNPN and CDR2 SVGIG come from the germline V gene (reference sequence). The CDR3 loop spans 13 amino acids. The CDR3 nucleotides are TGTGCCTGGAGCGGACAGGGGACCTACGAGCAGTACTTC. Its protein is CAWSGQGTYEQYF.

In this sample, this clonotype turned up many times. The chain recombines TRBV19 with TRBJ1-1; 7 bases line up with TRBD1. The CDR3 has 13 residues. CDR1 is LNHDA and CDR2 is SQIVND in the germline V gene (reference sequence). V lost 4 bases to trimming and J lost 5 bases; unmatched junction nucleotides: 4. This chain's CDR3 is CASSKTGVTEAFF. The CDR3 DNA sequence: TGTGCCAGTAGTAAAACAGGGGTTACTGAAGCTTTCTTT.

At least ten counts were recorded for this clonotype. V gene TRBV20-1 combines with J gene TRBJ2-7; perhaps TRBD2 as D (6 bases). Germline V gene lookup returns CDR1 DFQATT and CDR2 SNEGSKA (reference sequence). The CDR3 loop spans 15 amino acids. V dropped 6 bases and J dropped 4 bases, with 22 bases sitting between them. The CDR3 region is CSAISPGLGKYEQYF. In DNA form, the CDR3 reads TGCAGTGCGATCAGCCCGGGACTCGGGAAATACGAGCAGTACTTC.